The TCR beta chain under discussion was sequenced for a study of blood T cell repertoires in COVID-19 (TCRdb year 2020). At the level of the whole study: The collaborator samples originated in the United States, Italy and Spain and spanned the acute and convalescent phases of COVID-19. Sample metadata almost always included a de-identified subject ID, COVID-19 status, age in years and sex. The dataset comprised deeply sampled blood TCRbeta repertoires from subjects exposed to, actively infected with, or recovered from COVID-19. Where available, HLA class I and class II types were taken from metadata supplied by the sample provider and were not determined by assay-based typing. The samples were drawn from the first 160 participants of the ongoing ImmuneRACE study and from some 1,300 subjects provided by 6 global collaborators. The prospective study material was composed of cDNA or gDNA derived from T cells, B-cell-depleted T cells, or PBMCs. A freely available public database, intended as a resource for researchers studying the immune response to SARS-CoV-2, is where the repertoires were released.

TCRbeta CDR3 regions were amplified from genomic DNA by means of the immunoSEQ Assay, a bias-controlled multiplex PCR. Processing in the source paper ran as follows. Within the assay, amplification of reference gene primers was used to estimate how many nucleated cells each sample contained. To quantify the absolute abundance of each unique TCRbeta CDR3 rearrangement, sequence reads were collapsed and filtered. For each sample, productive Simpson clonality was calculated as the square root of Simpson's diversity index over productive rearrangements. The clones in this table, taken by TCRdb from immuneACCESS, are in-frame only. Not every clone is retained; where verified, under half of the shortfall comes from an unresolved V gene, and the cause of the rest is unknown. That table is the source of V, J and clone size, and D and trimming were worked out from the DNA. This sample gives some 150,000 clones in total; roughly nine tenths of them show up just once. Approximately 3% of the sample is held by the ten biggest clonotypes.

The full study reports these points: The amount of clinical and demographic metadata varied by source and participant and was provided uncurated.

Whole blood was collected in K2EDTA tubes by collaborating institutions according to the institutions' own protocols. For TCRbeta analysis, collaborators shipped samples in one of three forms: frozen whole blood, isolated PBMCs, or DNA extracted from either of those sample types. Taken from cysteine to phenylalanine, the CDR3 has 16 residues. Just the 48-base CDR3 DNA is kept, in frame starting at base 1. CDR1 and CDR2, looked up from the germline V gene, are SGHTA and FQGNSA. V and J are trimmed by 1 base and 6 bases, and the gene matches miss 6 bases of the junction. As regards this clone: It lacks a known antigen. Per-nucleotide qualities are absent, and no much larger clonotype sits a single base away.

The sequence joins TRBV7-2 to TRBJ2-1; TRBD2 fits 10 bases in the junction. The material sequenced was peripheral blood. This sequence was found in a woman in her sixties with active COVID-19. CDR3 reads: CASSLVSSGSRNEQFF. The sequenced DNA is TGTGCCAGCAGCTTAGTCTCTAGCGGGAGTCGCAATGAGCAGTTCTTC.